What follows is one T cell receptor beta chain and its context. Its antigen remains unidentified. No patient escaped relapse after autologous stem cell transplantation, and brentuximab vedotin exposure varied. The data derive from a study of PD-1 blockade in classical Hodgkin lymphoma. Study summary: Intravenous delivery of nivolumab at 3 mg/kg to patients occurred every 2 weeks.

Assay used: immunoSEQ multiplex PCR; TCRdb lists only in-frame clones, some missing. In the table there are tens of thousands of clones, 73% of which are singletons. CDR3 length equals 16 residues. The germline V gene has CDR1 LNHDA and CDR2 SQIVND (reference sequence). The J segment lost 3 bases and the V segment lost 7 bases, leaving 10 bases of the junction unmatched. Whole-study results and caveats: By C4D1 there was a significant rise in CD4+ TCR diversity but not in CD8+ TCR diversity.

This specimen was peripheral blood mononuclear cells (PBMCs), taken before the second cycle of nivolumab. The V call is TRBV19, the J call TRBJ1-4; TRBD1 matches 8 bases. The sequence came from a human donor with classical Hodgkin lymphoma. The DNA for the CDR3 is TGTGCCAGTAACGACAGGGGTATTGCTCCTAATGAAAAACTGTTTTTT. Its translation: CASNDRGIAPNEKLFF.